This entry lists 27 T cell receptor beta chains sequenced from one sample in a study of CD8 T cells in Susac syndrome. An input of about 0.45 to 1 ug of RNA was subjected to reverse transcription using random hexamers. One entry per CDR3 protein, called by TCRdb with MiXCR from the immunoSEQ multiplex PCR reads. The sample contains 200,000 or so distinct CDR3 sequences, more than 85% of which appear only once. The material sequenced was CD8+ T cells from PBMCs. These receptors came from a human donor with Susac syndrome.

The J gene is TRBJ1-5, the V gene TRBV20-1; 8 nucleotides agree with TRBD1. The V gene end was trimmed by 3 bases and the J gene end by 11 bases; junction bases not matched to a gene: 15. Germline CDR1 DFQATT, CDR2 SNEGSKA (reference sequence). This CDR3 comprises 15 residues. CDR3 coding DNA: TGCAGTGCTAGCGATCCCGGGACAGGAGGATCGGCCCAGCATTTT. It codes for CSASDPGTGGSAQHF.

The CDR3 DNA reads TGTGCCAGCAGCCAAGTCTTCGGGGGGCCCTACAATGAGCAGTTCTTC. Its protein is CASSQVFGGPYNEQFF. The chain employs TRBV14 and TRBJ2-1; TRBD2 might be the D (7 bases). From germline, CDR1 is SGHDN and CDR2 FVKESK. With 1 base removed from V and 2 bases from J, the gap between germline ends came to 12 bases. CDR3 size: 16 residues.

In DNA form, the CDR3 reads TGCAGTGCTAGAAAACCCCAGGGCCACGAGCAGTACTTC. Translation gives CSARKPQGHEQYF. The chain combines TRBV20-1 with TRBJ2-7; maybe TRBD1 (5 bases). This CDR3 is 13 amino acids long. Per germline, CDR1 DFQATT and CDR2 SNEGSKA (reference sequence). V was cut by 2 bases and J by 5 bases, with 13 bases left in between.

CDR3: CAWSDGTGTSGYTF. The CDR3 bases are TGTGCCTGGAGTGACGGGACAGGGACGAGCGGCTACACCTTC. The rearrangement uses TRBV30 and TRBJ1-2; 9 bases align to TRBD1. CDR3 length: 14 residues. Germline V gives CDR1 GTSNPN, CDR2 SVGIG (reference sequence). The ends lost 1 base at V and 8 bases at J; junction bases unmatched: 8.

This chain connects TRBV30 to TRBJ1-1; 7 positions agree with TRBD1. Looked up from germline, CDR1 is GTSNPN and CDR2 is SVGIG (reference sequence). With V trimmed by 2 bases and J by 0 bases, 6 bases remained unmatched. The CDR3 spans 15 residues. The CDR3 DNA is TGTGCCTGGAGTTGGGGACAGACCATGAACACTGAAGCTTTCTTT. Translated, it gives CAWSWGQTMNTEAFF.

The table lists this clonotype with a count of one. The chain employs TRBV20-1 and TRBJ2-5, with 7 nucleotides matching TRBD1. In germline, CDR1 is DFQATT, CDR2 SNEGSKA (reference sequence). The CDR3 covers 13 residues. After removal of 6 bases from V and 2 bases from J, the junction contained 6 bases not matched to a gene. The DNA for the CDR3 is TGCAGTGCGACGGGACAGACACAAGAGACCCAGTACTTC. It yields the protein CSATGQTQETQYF.

This chain joins TRBV29-1 and TRBJ1-1; D gene uncertain. V was shortened by 5 bases and J by 6 bases, with 7 bases between the two germline ends. The germline V gene encodes CDR1 SQVTM and CDR2 ANQGSEA. The CDR3 is made up of 10 amino acids. In DNA form, the CDR3 reads TGCAGCGTTTGGAGTTCTGAAGCTTTCTTT. It encodes CSVWSSEAFF.

The V gene is TRBV4-1, the J gene TRBJ2-1, with D tentatively TRBD1 or TRBD2 (6 bases each). V shed 1 base and J shed 8 bases, with 15 bases lying between them. Germline CDR1 reads MGHRA; CDR2 reads YSYEKL. The CDR3 is 15 residues long. CDR3 bases: TGCGCCAGCAGCCAAGTTACGGGGGCGATCCATGAGCAGTTCTTC. Translated, it gives CASSQVTGAIHEQFF.

The chain carries TRBV7-9 and TRBJ1-2, with D possibly TRBD1 on 6 matching bases. V lost 4 bases and J lost 2, with 14 bases in between. This CDR3 has 15 amino acids. Germline V gene data show CDR1 as SEHNR and CDR2 as FQNEAQ (reference sequence). The CDR3 nucleotides read TGTGCCAGCAGCTCTCCGGGACACTTAAACTATGGCTACACCTTC. Its translation is CASSSPGHLNYGYTF.

The V gene is TRBV7-9, the J gene TRBJ2-7, with a tentative D call TRBD1 (6 bases). The germline V gene has CDR1 SEHNR and CDR2 FQNEAQ (reference sequence). There are 12 residues in the CDR3. The V gene lost 4 bases and the J gene lost 5 bases, with 9 bases spanning the gap. The CDR3 nucleotides read TGTGCCAGCAGCTCCCCAGGGGACGAGCAGTACTTC. It is translated as CASSSPGDEQYF.

The chain employs TRBV2 and TRBJ2-7, with a tentative D call TRBD2 (6 bases). Per the germline V gene, CDR1 is SNHLY and CDR2 is FYNNEI. The CDR3 sequence is 14 residues long. The ends were cut back, 7 bases at V and 1 base at J, with 14 bases in the middle. The CDR3 DNA sequence: TGTGCCAGCACATATAACGGGGGTTCCTACGAGCAGTACTTC. Translated: CASTYNGGSYEQYF.

The CDR3: CASSQPTGAGETQYF. In nucleotides, the CDR3 is TGTGCCAGCAGCCAACCGACAGGGGCCGGAGAGACCCAGTACTTC. The gene calls are TRBV13 and TRBJ2-5; TRBD1 agrees at 8 bases. The CDR3 loop spans 15 amino acids. V dropped 5 bases and J dropped 4; count of bases not matched to a gene: 9. The germline gives CDR1 PRHDT, CDR2 FYEKMQ (reference sequence).

V is TRBV19 and J is TRBJ2-7; 9 bases are shared with TRBD1. This CDR3 is 15 amino acids long. The J segment lost 2 bases and the V segment lost 6 bases, leaving 8 bases of the junction unmatched. The germline V gene has CDR1 LNHDA and CDR2 SQIVND (reference sequence). The CDR3 here is CASSLLGTGTYEQYF. In DNA, the CDR3 is TGTGCCAGTAGCTTGCTTGGGACAGGGACCTACGAGCAGTACTTC.

The table lists this clonotype with a count of one. The rearrangement joins TRBV6-5 to TRBJ2-2; 9 positions match TRBD1. The CDR3 contains 20 residues. Germline V gene sequence: CDR1 MNHEY, CDR2 SVGAGI. Trimming cost V 2 bases and J 1 base; bases outside gene matches: 14. The CDR3 coding sequence is TGTGCCAGCAGTTACGATGGGACAGGGAGATTGACGGTGAACACCGGGGAGCTGTTTTTT. Encoded protein: CASSYDGTGRLTVNTGELFF.

This clonotype was observed a single time. V is TRBV7-9 and J is TRBJ2-5; 9 bases line up with TRBD2. This CDR3 is 16 amino acids long. V trimming: 1 base; J trimming: 2 bases; junction bases outside the gene matches: 5. CDR1 SEHNR and CDR2 FQNEAQ come from the germline V gene (reference sequence). As DNA, the CDR3 is TGTGCCAGCAGCTTAGAACGAGCGGGGGGACAAGAGACCCAGTACTTC. Translated: CASSLERAGGQETQYF.

The J gene is TRBJ2-7, the V gene TRBV15; D call uncertain. Trimming stripped 4 bases from V and 2 bases from J, with 15 bases between. The CDR3 contains 15 residues. Looked up from germline, CDR1 is LNHNV and CDR2 is YYDKDF (reference sequence). Here the CDR3 DNA reads TGTGCCACCAGCACCACCGTCTCTGGAGCCTACGAGCAGTACTTC. Protein sequence: CATSTTVSGAYEQYF.

The chain recombines TRBV12-3 or TRBV12-4 with TRBJ2-1, with TRBD2 as a possible D gene (5 bases). The CDR3 length is 15 residues. Trimming cost V 0 bases and J 7 bases, with 13 bases left between them. Here the CDR3 DNA reads TGTGCCAGCAGTTTAGCTGGGAGTAGGTTAAATGAGCAGTTCTTC. It codes for CASSLAGSRLNEQFF.

This chain uses TRBV7-9 with TRBJ2-2; 10 nucleotides match TRBD1. CDR1 is SEHNR and CDR2 is FQNEAQ in the germline V gene (reference sequence). V was clipped by 2 bases and J by 3 bases; unmatched bases: 3. The CDR3 spans 16 residues. The CDR3 bases are TGTGCCAGCAGCTTACCGGGACAGGGGTACACCGGGGAGCTGTTTTTT. Its protein product is CASSLPGQGYTGELFF.

The chain uses TRBV20-1 and TRBJ2-6, with 11 bases that match TRBD1. CDR1 is DFQATT and CDR2 is SNEGSKA in the germline V gene (reference sequence). The CDR3 has 16 amino acids. V lost 7 bases, J lost 0 bases, and 5 bases stayed unmatched. DNA of the CDR3: TGCAGTGTCGCCGGGACAGGGGGCTCTGGGGCCAACGTCCTGACTTTC. Its protein is CSVAGTGGSGANVLTF.

V is TRBV9 and J is TRBJ2-3; D remains unclear. Per germline, CDR1 SGDLS and CDR2 YYNGEE. The CDR3 contains 14 residues. Trimming shortened V by 4 bases and J by 0 bases, and 9 bases separated the two germline ends. CDR3 protein: CASSTSQSTDTQYF. The CDR3 DNA is TGTGCCAGCAGCACGTCACAAAGCACAGATACGCAGTATTTT.

The rearrangement joins TRBV29-1 to TRBJ2-6; D unclear. The ends were cut back, 5 bases at V and 1 base at J, with 12 bases in the middle. Germline V CDR1 and CDR2: SQVTM, ANQGSEA. This CDR3 is 15 amino acids long. DNA for the CDR3: TGCAGCGTTCCCGGTACCTCTTCTGGGGCCAACGTCCTGACTTTC. It specifies CSVPGTSSGANVLTF.

J is TRBJ2-5 and V is TRBV13; D uncertain. V lost 3 bases and J lost 3, with 8 bases in between. This CDR3 contains 13 residues. Germline V CDR1 and CDR2: PRHDT, FYEKMQ (reference sequence). The CDR3 coding sequence is TGTGCCAGCAGCTTTAGGGTCAAAGAGACCCAGTACTTC. Amino acid sequence: CASSFRVKETQYF.

The chain employs TRBV3-1 and TRBJ2-7; tentatively, D is TRBD2 (6 bases). This CDR3 is 14 amino acids long. CDR1 is LGHDT and CDR2 is YNNKEL in the germline V gene (reference sequence). The ends were cut back, 4 bases at V and 0 bases at J, with 10 bases in the middle. CDR3: CASSRDSSSYEQYF. The CDR3, as DNA: TGTGCCAGCAGCCGGGACTCGAGCTCCTACGAGCAGTACTTC.

The V gene is TRBV5-1, the J gene TRBJ1-4; perhaps TRBD1 as D (6 bases). Trimming cost V 5 bases and J 0 bases, with 8 bases left between them. Looked up from germline, CDR1 is SGHRS and CDR2 is YFSETQ. This CDR3 comprises 14 residues. The CDR3 sequence is CASSRTATNEKLFF. In DNA, the CDR3 is TGCGCCAGCAGTAGGACAGCAACTAATGAAAAACTGTTTTTT. The variable domain in full, completed from reference TRBV5-1 and TRBJ1-4, reads KAGVTQTPRYLIKTRGQQVTLSCSPISGHRSVSWYQQTPGQGLQFLFEYFSETQRNKGNFPGRFSGRQFSNSRSEMNVSTLELGDSALYLCASSRTATNEKLFFGSGTQLSVL.

The rearrangement links TRBV11-2 to TRBJ2-7; D is uncertain. Trimming cost V 7 bases and J 4 bases, with 14 bases left between them. Germline-derived CDR1 and CDR2 are SGHAT and FQNNGV. The CDR3 covers 13 residues. CDR3 region: CASKNPGEYEQYF. As DNA, the CDR3 is TGTGCCAGCAAGAACCCCGGCGAATACGAGCAGTACTTC.

This chain links TRBV12-3 or TRBV12-4 with TRBJ2-7; maybe TRBD1 (6 bases). The CDR3 has 15 residues. Trimming removed 6 bases from V and 4 bases from J, with 19 bases in between. The CDR3 protein is CASSQQGKSLYEQYF. The CDR3 DNA sequence: TGTGCCAGCAGCCAACAGGGTAAATCCTTATACGAGCAGTACTTC.

This chain uses TRBV29-1 with TRBJ1-2; D unresolved. The CDR3 totals 13 residues. The germline CDR1 and CDR2 sequences are SQVTM and ANQGSEA. Trimming pared 5 bases from V and 8 bases from J, leaving 18 bases between. As DNA, the CDR3 is TGCAGCGTTTTGGGAGATCTAGGTGGCGGCTACACCTTC. Its translation: CSVLGDLGGGYTF.